One sample yielded the 16 T cell receptor beta chains listed below, sequenced in a study of identical twins. From the 5' RACE reads, TCRdb called clonotypes with MiXCR, one entry per CDR3 protein. In the table there are fewer than 550,000 distinct CDR3 sequences, 13% to 15% of which are singletons. These data were also filed under a second study, of yellow fever vaccine responses in identical twins.

The material sequenced was CD4+ T cells sorted from blood. These TCRs come from a woman under 30 in good health.

This chain joins TRBV28 and TRBJ2-3, with 9 bases that match TRBD2. Germline loops: CDR1 MDHEN, CDR2 SYDVKM. The J segment lost 0 bases and the V segment lost 7 bases, leaving 8 bases of the junction unmatched. This CDR3 has 16 amino acids. The chain's CDR3 is CASTGPSGVSTDTQYF. DNA of the CDR3: TGTGCCAGCACGGGGCCTAGCGGGGTTAGCACAGATACGCAGTATTTT.

This chain uses TRBV2 with TRBJ2-1; 13 bases line up with TRBD2. V lost 11 bases, J lost 4 bases, and 5 bases stayed unmatched. Per germline, CDR1 SNHLY and CDR2 FYNNEI. The CDR3 covers 14 residues. The CDR3 sequence is CAGKGLAGYNEQFF. DNA for the CDR3: TGTGCCGGAAAGGGACTAGCGGGGTACAATGAGCAGTTCTTC.

The V gene is TRBV2, the J gene TRBJ2-7; the D gene is possibly TRBD2 (5 bases). The CDR3 has 13 amino acids. Germline lookup yields CDR1 SNHLY and CDR2 FYNNEI. V was clipped by 6 bases and J by 1 base, with 10 bases between them. The CDR3: CASSLGLSYEQYV. The CDR3 DNA reads TGTGCCAGCAGCCTTGGACTGTCCTACGAGCAGTACGTC.

This sequence joins TRBV3-1 and TRBJ1-6, with 7 bases identical to TRBD1. There are 16 residues in the CDR3. V was pared by 4 bases and J by 11 bases, with 14 bases of the junction left unmatched. Germline V gives CDR1 LGHDT, CDR2 YNNKEL (reference sequence). CDR3 in DNA: TGTGCCAGCAGCCCCACCGGGACAGTCTTCGGGACACCCCTCCACTTT. This translates into CASSPTGTVFGTPLHF.

V usage is TRBV15 and J usage is TRBJ2-5; D remains unclear. Germline loops: CDR1 LNHNV, CDR2 YYDKDF (reference sequence). V lost 1 base and J lost 2, with 14 bases in between. This CDR3 spans 16 amino acids. CDR3 residues: CATSRGVGPRQETQYF. The CDR3 DNA reads as TGTGCCACCAGCAGAGGAGTCGGACCCAGACAAGAGACCCAGTACTTC.

This clonotype was counted only a few times. V and J are TRBV12-3 or TRBV12-4 and TRBJ2-7; D assignment may be TRBD1 or TRBD2 (5 bases each). This CDR3 contains 12 residues. The ends were cut back, 5 bases at V and 9 bases at J, with 14 bases in the middle. The CDR3 spells CASSPGRRGQYF. DNA for the CDR3: TGTGCCAGCAGTCCGGGACGGCGAGGGCAGTACTTC.

The rearrangement uses TRBV6-5 and TRBJ1-2, with TRBD1 matching over 8 bases. This CDR3 spans 12 amino acids. Looked up from germline, CDR1 is MNHEY and CDR2 is SVGAGI. After removal of 6 bases from V and 9 bases from J, the junction contained 6 bases not matched to a gene. The CDR3: CASRQGAGSYTF. CDR3 coding DNA: TGTGCCAGCAGGCAGGGGGCGGGAAGCTACACCTTC.

The J gene is TRBJ2-5, the V gene TRBV3-1; D is unresolved. This CDR3 is 13 amino acids long. V was clipped by 1 base and J by 1 base, with 4 bases between them. Germline-derived CDR1 and CDR2 are LGHDT and YNNKEL (reference sequence). CDR3 region: CASSQVFQETQYF. CDR3 DNA sequence: TGTGCCAGCAGCCAAGTCTTCCAAGAGACCCAGTACTTC.

About this clonotype: A much larger clone is a single base away; this may be a read error. The chain joins TRBV6-2 or TRBV6-3 to TRBJ2-1; perhaps TRBD1 as D (5 bases). Germline lookup yields CDR1 MNHEY and CDR2 SVGEGT. Between the trimmed V and J ends, which lost 6 bases and 4 bases, there was a span of 16 bases. The CDR3 extends over 15 amino acids. The CDR3 sequence: CASRPRVAAYNEQFF. The CDR3 nucleotides read TGTGCCAGCAGACCCAGGGTGGCGGCTTACAATGAGCAGTTCTTC.

This clonotype was counted many times. CDR3 nucleotides: TGTGCCAGCAGCTTGGGAGTTGGGACCGGGGAGCTGTTTTTT. It is translated as CASSLGVGTGELFF. The chain couples TRBV5-6 to TRBJ2-2, with D unresolved. From germline, CDR1 is SGHDT and CDR2 YYEEEE. The CDR3 has 14 residues. V was trimmed by 0 bases and J by 5 bases, leaving 8 bases between them. Filled out from reference TRBV5-6 and TRBJ2-2, the complete variable domain reads DAGVTQSPTHLIKTRGQQVTLRCSPKSGHDTVSWYQQALGQGPQFIFQYYEEEERQRGNFPDRFSGHQFPNYSSELNVNALLLGDSALYLCASSLGVGTGELFFGEGSRLTVL.

In its sample, this clonotype was seen a few times. This rearrangement joins TRBV7-9 to TRBJ2-7; D is undetermined. V dropped 5 bases and J dropped 2 bases, with 7 bases sitting between them. CDR1 is SEHNR and CDR2 is FQNEAQ in the germline V gene (reference sequence). CDR3 size: 12 residues. The CDR3 protein is CASSLKAYEQYF. As DNA, the CDR3 is TGTGCCAGCAGCCTCAAAGCCTACGAGCAGTACTTC.

The gene calls are TRBV12-3 or TRBV12-4 and TRBJ2-5; D might be TRBD1 (5 bases). The CDR3 is made up of 14 amino acids. V lost 2 bases to trimming and J lost 7 bases, with 14 bases between them. CDR3: CASSLLTDSWTQYF. The CDR3 bases are TGTGCCAGCAGTTTACTGACAGACTCATGGACCCAGTACTTC.

This clonotype was detected a few times. V and J are TRBV25-1 and TRBJ1-3; D remains ambiguous. V was cut by 2 bases and J by 0 bases, with 8 bases left in between. Germline V CDR1 and CDR2: MGHDK, SYGVNS. The CDR3 covers 15 residues. The CDR3 nucleotides are TGTGCCAGCAGTGAACTCCAGCTCTCTGGAAACACCATATATTTT. It specifies CASSELQLSGNTIYF.

This clonotype was picked up one time. The chain recombines TRBV6-4 with TRBJ1-2; D call uncertain. Germline values: CDR1 MRHNA, CDR2 SNTAGT. The CDR3 spans 15 residues. Trimming removed 4 bases at V and 2 bases at J, with 14 bases between. CDR3 sequence: CASSARADSNYGYTF. CDR3 coding DNA: TGTGCCAGCAGTGCCCGGGCAGACTCCAACTATGGCTACACCTTC.

J is TRBJ2-7 and V is TRBV9, with TRBD2 matching over 10 bases. Unmatched junction bases numbered 7, after V lost 3 bases and J lost 1 base. CDR3 size: 16 residues. Germline V gives CDR1 SGDLS, CDR2 YYNGEE. The CDR3 sequence: CASSATGTSVSYEQYF. The DNA for the CDR3 is TGTGCCAGCAGCGCGACCGGGACTAGCGTTTCCTACGAGCAGTACTTC.

This clonotype was seen a few times. V gene TRBV6-6 combines with J gene TRBJ1-2; D gene unclear. This CDR3 contains 13 residues. Germline V gene lookup returns CDR1 MNHNY and CDR2 SVGAGI (reference sequence). V lost 9 bases, J lost 4 bases, and 15 bases lay in between. CDR3 sequence reads: CASQPVQFYGYTF. The CDR3 coding sequence is TGTGCCAGTCAGCCGGTCCAATTCTATGGCTACACCTTC.